This T cell receptor beta chain is drawn from a study of cytomegalovirus exposure and HLA in healthy donors. The wider study: Earlier, approximately 190 million T cells were analyzed, and more than 100 million unique TCR beta sequences were found among them.

CDR1 SGHTA and CDR2 FQGNSA come from the germline V gene. This CDR3 spans 15 amino acids. V lost 8 bases and J lost 0; bases outside the gene matches: 10. This PCR relied on a set of 60 Vbeta primers and 13 Jbeta primers. Clones were read by immunoSEQ multiplex PCR, and TCRdb kept only the in-frame ones, dropping some. The sample holds about 160,000 clones, 84% seen once. This clone was counted a single time. This clonotype originated in a young man in good health and CMV-seronegative. This rearrangement joins TRBV7-2 to TRBJ2-7; 7 nucleotides agree with TRBD2. Sequencing used PBMCs. The CDR3 sequence: CASLETGGRSYEQYF. CDR3 DNA: TGTGCCAGCCTAGAGACGGGGGGACGCTCCTACGAGCAGTACTTC.